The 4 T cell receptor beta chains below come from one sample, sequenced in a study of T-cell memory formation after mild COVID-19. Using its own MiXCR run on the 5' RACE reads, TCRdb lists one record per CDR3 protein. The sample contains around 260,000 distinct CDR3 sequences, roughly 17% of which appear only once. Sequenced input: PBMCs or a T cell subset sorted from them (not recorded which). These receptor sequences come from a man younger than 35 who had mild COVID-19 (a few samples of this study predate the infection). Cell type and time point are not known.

The CDR3 here is CASSHMSGAIQETQYF. As DNA, the CDR3 is TGTGCCAGCAGCCACATGTCGGGGGCGATACAAGAGACCCAGTACTTC. The V and J genes are TRBV4-2 and TRBJ2-5; D might be TRBD1 or TRBD2, each matching 6 bases. This CDR3 has 16 residues. CDR1 and CDR2 from the germline V gene are LGHNA and YNFKEQ. Trimming took 3 bases from V and 2 from J, leaving 16 bases between them.

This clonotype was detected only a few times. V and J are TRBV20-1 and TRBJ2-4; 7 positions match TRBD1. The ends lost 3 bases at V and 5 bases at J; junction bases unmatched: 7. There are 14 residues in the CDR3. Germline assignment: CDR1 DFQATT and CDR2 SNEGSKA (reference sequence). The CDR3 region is CSASYRGRQNIQYF. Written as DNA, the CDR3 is TGCAGTGCTAGCTACAGGGGAAGGCAAAACATTCAGTACTTC.

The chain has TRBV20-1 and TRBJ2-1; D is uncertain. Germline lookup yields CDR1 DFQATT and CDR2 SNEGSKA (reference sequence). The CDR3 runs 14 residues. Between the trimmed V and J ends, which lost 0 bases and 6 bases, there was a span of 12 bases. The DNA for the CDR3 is TGCAGTGCTAGAGATTACGAGTGGGGCAATGAGCAGTTCTTC. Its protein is CSARDYEWGNEQFF.

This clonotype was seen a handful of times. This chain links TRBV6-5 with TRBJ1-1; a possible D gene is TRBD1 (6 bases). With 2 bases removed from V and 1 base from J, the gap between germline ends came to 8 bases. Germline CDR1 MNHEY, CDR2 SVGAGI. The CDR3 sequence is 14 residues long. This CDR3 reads CASSYGGPNTEAFF. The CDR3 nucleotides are TGTGCCAGCAGTTACGGGGGCCCGAACACTGAAGCTTTCTTT.